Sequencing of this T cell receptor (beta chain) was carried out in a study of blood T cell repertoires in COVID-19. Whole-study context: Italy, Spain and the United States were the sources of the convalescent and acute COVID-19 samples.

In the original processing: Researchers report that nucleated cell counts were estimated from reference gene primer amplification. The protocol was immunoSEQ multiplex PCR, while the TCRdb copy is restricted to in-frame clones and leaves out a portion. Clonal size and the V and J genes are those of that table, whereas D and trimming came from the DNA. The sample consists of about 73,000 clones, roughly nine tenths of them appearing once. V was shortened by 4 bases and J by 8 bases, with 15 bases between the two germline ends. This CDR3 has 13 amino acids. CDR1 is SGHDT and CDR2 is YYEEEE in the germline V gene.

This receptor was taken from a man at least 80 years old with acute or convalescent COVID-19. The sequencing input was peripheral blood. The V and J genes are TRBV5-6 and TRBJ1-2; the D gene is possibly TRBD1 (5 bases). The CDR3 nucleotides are TGTGCCAGCAGCCGCCCGGCAGGGAGGGGCTACACCTTC. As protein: CASSRPAGRGYTF.